The next 6 T cell receptor beta chains were all read from a single sample in a study of blood T cell repertoires in COVID-19 (dated by TCRdb to between 2020 and 2021). The library was obtained by the immunoSEQ multiplex PCR assay. TCRdb's version of the immuneACCESS table is confined to in-frame rearrangements and falls short of the full clone set. An unresolved V gene accounts for under half of the shortfall where checked; the remainder is of unknown origin. This sample comprises 40,000 or so clones, 75% to 90% of them detected only once. The top ten clones comprise 0.4% of the sample. The sequenced material came from peripheral blood. All receptors come from a human donor in a cohort sampled during active COVID-19.

The chain is built from TRBV6-5 and TRBJ2-7; 9 nucleotides align to TRBD1. CDR3 length equals 14 residues. Germline CDR1 and CDR2: MNHEY and SVGAGI. V lost 5 bases to trimming and J lost 2 bases; unmatched junction nucleotides: 4. The CDR3 nucleotides are TGTGCCAGCAGTCCTACAGGGGGCCCCTACGAGCAGTACTTC. This codes for CASSPTGGPYEQYF.

V and J are TRBV4-3 and TRBJ1-2; the D gene is possibly TRBD1 (5 bases). The V end lost 0 bases, the J end lost 8 bases, and 13 bases lay between the germline ends. The V gene's germline CDR1 is LGHNA and CDR2 YSLEER. This CDR3 has 14 residues. CDR3 DNA: TGCGCCAGCAGCCAAGAGACCGCGGAGGGGGGCTACACCTTC. Amino acids: CASSQETAEGGYTF.

The chain links TRBV5-8 to TRBJ2-7; D is possibly TRBD1 (6 bases). CDR1 and CDR2 from the germline V gene are SGHTS and YDEGEE. With 4 bases removed from V and 0 bases from J, the gap between germline ends came to 17 bases. The CDR3 contains 16 residues. CDR3: CASSPDRRKVSYEQYF. The CDR3 DNA reads TGTGCCAGCAGCCCCGACAGGCGAAAGGTCTCCTACGAGCAGTACTTC.

The chain recombines TRBV19 with TRBJ2-7; weak D call: TRBD2 (5 bases). CDR1 is LNHDA, CDR2 SQIVND, per germline (reference sequence). The CDR3 contains 15 residues. The germline V and J ends were trimmed by 7 bases and 3 bases, with 19 bases remaining between them. CDR3 residues: CASTPRGGVSYEQYF. CDR3 bases: TGTGCCAGTACCCCCCGAGGAGGCGTAAGCTACGAGCAGTACTTC.

The chain is built from TRBV24-1 and TRBJ2-2, with 7 bases matching TRBD1. The CDR3 runs 18 residues. Germline V gene data show CDR1 as KGHDR and CDR2 as SFDVKD. V lost 4 bases and J lost 3; bases outside the gene matches: 13. The CDR3 protein is CATSDPIDRAYDTGELFF. As DNA, the CDR3 is TGTGCCACCAGTGACCCAATAGACAGGGCCTACGACACCGGGGAGCTGTTTTTT.

The sample holds one count of this clone. The CDR3: CASTETGTGKGYTF. The CDR3 DNA sequence: TGTGCCAGCACCGAAACCGGGACAGGAAAAGGCTACACCTTC. The chain links TRBV9 to TRBJ1-2; TRBD1 matches 8 bases. The germline V gene has CDR1 SGDLS and CDR2 YYNGEE. V dropped 6 bases and J dropped 8; count of bases not matched to a gene: 12. The CDR3 extends over 14 amino acids.